What follows are 30 T cell receptor beta chains derived from one specimen sequenced in a study of control samples from healthy donors and cancer patients. Some clones are missing from TCRdb's copy, which holds only in-frame ones; the method was immunoSEQ multiplex PCR. The table has about 410,000 clones, 80% to 95% seen once. The sequenced sample was PBMCs. These receptors were taken from a man aged 35-49 years with head and neck cancer.

The genes are TRBV11-1 and TRBJ2-7, with 10 bases that match TRBD2. V trimming: 3 bases; J trimming: 2 bases; junction bases outside the gene matches: 7. CDR3 size: 16 residues. The germline CDR1 and CDR2 sequences are SGHAT and FQDESV (reference sequence). In DNA form, the CDR3 reads TGTGCCAGCAGCTTCCGGACTAGCGGAGTCACCTACGAGCAGTACTTC. Its protein is CASSFRTSGVTYEQYF.

This clone has only one observation. In DNA, the CDR3 is TGTGCCAGCAGTTTATTGCGAGGGACAGGGGTGGGGGGCTCCTATAATTCACCCCTCCACTTT. Translated: CASSLLRGTGVGGSYNSPLHF. The chain carries TRBV28 and TRBJ1-6, with TRBD1 matching over 10 bases. The CDR3 is 21 residues long. Trimming cost V 1 base and J 0 bases; bases outside gene matches: 12. Germline CDR1 and CDR2: MDHEN and SYDVKM.

This chain's CDR3 is CASSRGRAGSEQFF. CDR3 DNA: TGTGCCAGCAGCCGCGGGAGGGCCGGTAGTGAGCAGTTCTTC. V gene TRBV28 combines with J gene TRBJ2-1; 9 bases align to TRBD2. The V gene's germline CDR1 is MDHEN and CDR2 SYDVKM. The CDR3 sequence is 14 residues long. Trimming removed 6 bases from V and 9 bases from J; junction bases left unmatched: 9.

The rearrangement joins TRBV28 to TRBJ2-3; D possibly corresponds to TRBD2 (5 bases). CDR1 is MDHEN and CDR2 is SYDVKM in the germline V gene. CDR3 length: 14 amino acids. Trimming took off 6 bases at V and 2 bases at J, with 12 bases between the two ends. The CDR3 nucleotides read TGTGCCAGCAGGCACGGGGTGTCCACAGATACGCAGTATTTT. It yields the protein CASRHGVSTDTQYF.

This rearrangement joins TRBV23-1 to TRBJ2-1, with D unresolved. TRBV23-1 is an ORF for which the function is uncertain. The CDR3 extends over 15 amino acids. The V and J ends lost 0 bases and 5 bases respectively, with 11 bases between them. The CDR3: CASSQSGGYNNEQFF. The CDR3 DNA follows: TGCGCCAGCAGTCAATCTGGCGGCTATAACAATGAGCAGTTCTTC.

This rearrangement joins TRBV30 to TRBJ2-3; D is unresolved. Deletions cut 5 bases from V and 0 bases from J, with 9 bases between. Germline CDR1 and CDR2: GTSNPN and SVGIG (reference sequence). The CDR3 totals 13 residues. CDR3 protein: CAWRVGSTDTQYF. CDR3 nucleotide sequence: TGTGCCTGGCGGGTCGGTAGCACAGATACGCAGTATTTT.

The CDR3 region has the DNA TGTGCCACCAAAGGAGCACCGGGACTTAACACTGAAGCTTTCTTT. It translates to CATKGAPGLNTEAFF. The chain employs TRBV10-3 and TRBJ1-1; possibly TRBD1 for D (5 bases). Trimming removed 10 bases from V and 2 bases from J, with 20 bases in between. CDR1 is ENHRY, CDR2 SYGVKD, per germline. The CDR3 totals 15 residues.

The chain is built from TRBV28 and TRBJ1-1; D may be TRBD1 (5 bases). The V end was cut by 6 bases, the J end by 7 bases, with 9 bases between. The germline gives CDR1 MDHEN, CDR2 SYDVKM. The CDR3 is 11 residues long. The CDR3: CASSYTGEAFF. CDR3 in DNA: TGTGCCAGCAGCTATACAGGTGAAGCTTTCTTT. Based on the CDR3 plus reference TRBV28 and TRBJ1-1, the full variable domain is DVKVTQSSRYLVKRTGEKVFLECVQDMDHENMFWYRQDPGLGLRLIYFSYDVKMKEKGDIPEGYSVSREKKERFSLILESASTNQTSMYLCASSYTGEAFFGQGTRLTVV.

The chain combines TRBV5-1 with TRBJ2-6; D remains ambiguous. Germline assignment: CDR1 SGHRS and CDR2 YFSETQ. There are 14 residues in the CDR3. V was trimmed by 5 bases and J by 0 bases, leaving 6 bases between them. CDR3 sequence (DNA): TGCGCCAGCAGAAAAGACTCTGGGGCCAACGTCCTGACTTTC. Translation gives CASRKDSGANVLTF. Full variable domain (remainder filled in from reference TRBV5-1 and TRBJ2-6): KAGVTQTPRYLIKTRGQQVTLSCSPISGHRSVSWYQQTPGQGLQFLFEYFSETQRNKGNFPGRFSGRQFSNSRSEMNVSTLELGDSALYLCASRKDSGANVLTFGAGSRLTVL.

The chain employs TRBV19 and TRBJ1-5; 8 nucleotides line up with TRBD1. CDR3 size: 14 residues. Trimming cost V 5 bases and J 7 bases; bases outside gene matches: 7. In germline, CDR1 is LNHDA, CDR2 SQIVND (reference sequence). CDR3 in DNA: TGTGCCAGTAGTCCAGGGGGCCAGAGGCAGCCCCAGCATTTT. Translation: CASSPGGQRQPQHF.

The V call is TRBV6-6, the J call TRBJ2-2, with TRBD2 matching 9 bases. The CDR3 covers 16 residues. Germline CDR1 is MNHNY and CDR2 is SVGAGI (reference sequence). The V segment lost 8 bases and the J segment 10 bases; nucleotides outside the gene matches: 17. CDR3 region: CASPAVGREGHVELFF. CDR3 coding DNA: TGTGCCAGCCCTGCGGTAGGGCGGGAGGGCCACGTGGAGCTGTTTTTT.

The V and J genes are TRBV5-1 and TRBJ1-1; no clear D. The V end lost 4 bases, the J end lost 2 bases, and 9 bases lay between the germline ends. Germline loops: CDR1 SGHRS, CDR2 YFSETQ. This CDR3 has 13 residues. Here the CDR3 DNA reads TGCGCCAGCAGCCCTCCGACTAACACTGAAGCTTTCTTT. This codes for CASSPPTNTEAFF.

J is TRBJ2-5 and V is TRBV6-6; the D gene is possibly TRBD1 (6 bases). The CDR3 sequence is 14 residues long. The germline V gene encodes CDR1 MNHNY and CDR2 SVGAGI (reference sequence). The V end lost 6 bases, the J end lost 4 bases, and 15 bases lay between the germline ends. The DNA of the CDR3 is TGTGCCAGCAGACAGGGTGGGCCGGTAGAGACCCAGTACTTC. Its translation is CASRQGGPVETQYF.

This chain uses TRBV27 with TRBJ2-7; 9 bases agree with TRBD1. V lost 3 bases and J lost 4; bases outside the gene matches: 7. Germline V lookup: CDR1 MNHEY, CDR2 SMNVEV (reference sequence). This CDR3 has 15 amino acids. The CDR3 spells CASSFRDRDIYEQYF. The CDR3 bases are TGTGCCAGCAGTTTCCGGGACAGGGATATTTACGAGCAGTACTTC.

CDR3 in DNA: TGTGCCAGCTCACCGCTGGGGGACCGCCCGGGGCATTACAATGAGCAGTTCTTC. It encodes CASSPLGDRPGHYNEQFF. The gene calls are TRBV18 and TRBJ2-1; either TRBD1 or TRBD2 may supply D (5 bases each). In germline, CDR1 is KGHSH, CDR2 LQKENI. The CDR3 spans 18 residues. Deletions cut 3 bases from V and 4 bases from J, with 22 bases between.

The gene calls are TRBV4-3 and TRBJ2-1, with no clear D. This CDR3 comprises 12 residues. Deletions cut 4 bases from V and 5 bases from J, with 6 bases between. Germline V gene sequence: CDR1 LGHNA, CDR2 YSLEER. CDR3: CASSLTNNEQFF. The CDR3, as DNA: TGCGCCAGCAGCCTAACAAACAATGAGCAGTTCTTC.

The V call is TRBV28, the J call TRBJ1-2; D may be TRBD1 (5 bases). The ends were cut back, 3 bases at V and 4 bases at J, with 12 bases in the middle. The germline V gene encodes CDR1 MDHEN and CDR2 SYDVKM. The CDR3 runs 14 residues. The CDR3 sequence is CASSLTGGGYGYTF. CDR3 DNA sequence: TGTGCCAGCAGTTTGACGGGGGGTGGCTATGGCTACACCTTC.

This chain joins TRBV9 and TRBJ2-3; unclear D gene. This CDR3 spans 18 amino acids. Germline-derived CDR1 and CDR2 are SGDLS and YYNGEE. Trimming stripped 3 bases from V and 2 bases from J, with 22 bases between. This CDR3 is CASSAPTTKREPTDTQYF. DNA of the CDR3: TGTGCCAGCAGCGCTCCCACGACCAAGCGAGAACCCACAGATACGCAGTATTTT.

The chain is built from TRBV5-1 and TRBJ2-1, with D perhaps given as TRBD1 or TRBD2 (5 bases each). V lost 1 base, J lost 2 bases, and 13 bases lay in between. Germline V CDR1 and CDR2: SGHRS, YFSETQ. This CDR3 is built from 16 residues. In DNA form, the CDR3 reads TGCGCCAGCAGCTTGTTTGGGGCTAGCACCTACAATGAGCAGTTCTTC. Translated: CASSLFGASTYNEQFF. Filled out from reference TRBV5-1 and TRBJ2-1, the complete variable domain reads KAGVTQTPRYLIKTRGQQVTLSCSPISGHRSVSWYQQTPGQGLQFLFEYFSETQRNKGNFPGRFSGRQFSNSRSEMNVSTLELGDSALYLCASSLFGASTYNEQFFGPGTRLTVL.

V and J are TRBV11-3 and TRBJ2-5, with D possibly matching TRBD2 (6 bases). CDR1 and CDR2 from the germline V gene are SGHNT and YENEEA. The CDR3 consists of 15 residues. Trimming took off 3 bases at V and 1 base at J, with 12 bases between the two ends. The CDR3 coding sequence is TGTGCCAGCAGCTTGGTAGGGACTGGCCAAGAGACCCAGTACTTC. Translation: CASSLVGTGQETQYF.

This rearrangement joins TRBV11-3 to TRBJ2-1, with a tentative D call TRBD2 (6 bases). CDR3 size: 16 residues. CDR1 SGHNT and CDR2 YENEEA come from the germline V gene. Trimming removed 3 bases from V and 2 bases from J, with 14 bases in between. The CDR3 nucleotides read TGTGCCAGCAGCTTTTATGGCGGGGCTACCTACAATGAGCAGTTCTTC. It yields the protein CASSFYGGATYNEQFF.

J is TRBJ2-5 and V is TRBV21-1; the D call TRBD1 from the table was never checked on the DNA. TRBV21-1 is annotated as a pseudogene. The CDR3 is 18 amino acids. CDR3 coding DNA: TGTGCCAGCAGCAAAGTACTTACGGGACAGGGATTGTCGGAGACCCAGTACTTC. It specifies CASSKVLTGQGLSETQYF.

This chain connects TRBV7-3 to TRBJ2-3, with D perhaps matching TRBD2 (6 bases). Trimming pared 5 bases from V and 0 bases from J, leaving 12 bases between. Germline V gene sequence: CDR1 SGHTA, CDR2 FQGTGA. CDR3 length: 15 residues. The CDR3 DNA sequence: TGTGCCAGCAGCCTCCTAGCGCATAGCACAGATACGCAGTATTTT. This translates into CASSLLAHSTDTQYF.

This clone has a handful of counts. Other DNA sequences in this specimen translate into the identical CDR3. The rearrangement links TRBV27 to TRBJ1-5; D is possibly TRBD1 (5 bases). The CDR3 is 15 amino acids. V was cut by 3 bases and J by 2 bases, with 11 bases left in between. Germline values: CDR1 MNHEY, CDR2 SMNVEV (reference sequence). The CDR3: CASSFQGIGNQPQHF. CDR3 nucleotide sequence: TGTGCCAGCAGTTTCCAGGGTATAGGCAATCAGCCCCAGCATTTT.

Concerning this clone itself: Other DNA sequences within the sample encode an identical CDR3. The V and J genes are TRBV6-2 or TRBV6-3 and TRBJ2-5; D not resolved. There are 11 residues in the CDR3. Germline V gives CDR1 MNHEY, CDR2 SVGEGT. With 3 bases removed from V and 4 bases from J, the gap between germline ends came to 3 bases. CDR3 bases: TGTGCCAGCAGTTATTCAGAGACCCAGTACTTC. This sequence encodes CASSYSETQYF.

This clone was observed a handful of times. The chain uses TRBV7-9 and TRBJ1-1; D remains unclear. Germline V lookup: CDR1 SEHNR, CDR2 FQNEAQ (reference sequence). Trimming removed 4 bases at V and 4 bases at J, with 13 bases between. CDR3 length equals 14 residues. Here the CDR3 reads CASSSSGRGTEAFF. The CDR3 nucleotides are TGTGCCAGCAGCTCCAGCGGTCGGGGCACTGAAGCTTTCTTT.

The CDR3 DNA sequence: TGTGCCAGCTCGGGAACAGTCTACGAGCAGTACTTC. It codes for CASSGTVYEQYF. This chain connects TRBV6-5 to TRBJ2-7; possible D gene TRBD2, 5 bases. The germline V gene has CDR1 MNHEY and CDR2 SVGAGI. V was clipped by 8 bases and J by 3 bases, with 11 bases between them. The CDR3 has 12 amino acids.

The rearrangement joins TRBV7-2 to TRBJ2-2; D is unresolved. The CDR3 covers 14 residues. Per germline, CDR1 SGHTA and CDR2 FQGNSA. V was trimmed by 2 bases and J by 6 bases, leaving 10 bases between them. The CDR3 nucleotides read TGTGCCAGCAGCTTAAGCTGGTCACCCGGGGAGCTGTTTTTT. It codes for CASSLSWSPGELFF. Filled out from reference TRBV7-2 and TRBJ2-2, the complete variable domain reads GAGVSQSPSNKVTEKGKDVELRCDPISGHTALYWYRQSLGQGLEFLIYFQGNSAPDKSGLPSDRFSAERTGGSVSTLTIQRTQQEDSAVYLCASSLSWSPGELFFGEGSRLTVL.

The genes are TRBV4-2 and TRBJ1-2, with TRBD1 identical over 7 bases. The germline V gene has CDR1 LGHNA and CDR2 YNFKEQ. The length of the CDR3 is 14 residues. With V trimmed by 0 bases and J by 7 bases, 5 bases remained unmatched. The CDR3 loop reads CASSQDKGAIGYTF. The CDR3, as DNA: TGTGCCAGCAGCCAAGATAAGGGGGCGATTGGCTACACCTTC.

The sample holds one count of this clone. The chain uses TRBV6-6 and TRBJ1-2; D may be TRBD1 (5 bases). There are 14 residues in the CDR3. Germline V gives CDR1 MNHNY, CDR2 SVGAGI (reference sequence). V lost 2 bases to trimming and J lost 2 bases, with 9 bases between them. CDR3 sequence reads: CASSYRDSNYGYTF. The CDR3 DNA reads TGTGCCAGCAGTTACAGGGACTCCAACTATGGCTACACCTTC.